This T cell receptor (beta chain) was sequenced during a study of shared clonotypes between healthy human individuals. The repertoire was sequenced with immunoSEQ multiplex PCR; TCRdb's copy has only in-frame clones and lacks some. The table includes a few hundred thousand clones, more than 70% detected once. The sequencing sample was made of PBMCs. The TCR originated in a woman aged 40 to 50 in good health. Some clones in this sample may be carry-over from other donors' samples.

The CDR3: CASSPRGAWTEAFF. CDR3 in DNA: TGTGCCAGCAGCCCTCGAGGGGCTTGGACTGAAGCTTTCTTT. The chain employs TRBV5-7 and TRBJ1-1, with D possibly TRBD1 on 5 matching bases. TRBV5-7 belongs to the ORF category, with a function that is uncertain. This CDR3 comprises 14 residues. V shed 4 bases and J shed 5 bases, with 15 bases lying between them.